These 8 T cell receptor beta chains originate from one sample sequenced in a study of blood T cells in healthy people across ages (dated by TCRdb to the mid-2010s). Receptor libraries were prepared by 5' RACE. The sequencer was an Illumina HiSeq 2500. A second 7 to 11 cycle PCR used a sample-barcoded 5' primer and a J-beta primer mix. Through fastp at Q25 and MiXCR, TCRdb rebuilt clones from the public reads, retaining in-frame beta chains. Rows with a matching CDR3 protein are joined into one entry that keeps the most common DNA and genes. Here the sample has hundreds of thousands of distinct CDR3 sequences; more than 20% occur a single time. The ten largest clones take up 3.5% to 4% of the sample. Sequencing was performed on blood. These receptors originate from a man between 70 and 80 years old in good health.

The V call is TRBV7-3, the J call TRBJ2-3, with TRBD2 matching over 11 bases. Germline values: CDR1 SGHTA, CDR2 FQGTGA. Trimming removed 3 bases from V and 4 bases from J; junction bases left unmatched: 6. This CDR3 has 16 residues. The CDR3 region is CASSFTLAGGSDTQYF. CDR3 coding DNA: TGTGCCAGCAGCTTTACTCTAGCGGGAGGTTCAGATACGCAGTATTTT. The full variable domain, with the rest looked up from reference TRBV7-3 and TRBJ2-3, is GAGVSQTPSNKVTEKGKYVELRCDPISGHTALYWYRQSLGQGPEFLIYFQGTGAADDSGLPNDRFFAVRPEGSVSTLKIQRTERGDSAVYLCASSFTLAGGSDTQYFGPGTRLTVL.

This clonotype was detected many times. The chain is built from TRBV5-1 and TRBJ1-2; D may be TRBD1 (6 bases). Trimming removed 4 bases from V and 3 bases from J, with 10 bases in between. This CDR3 spans 13 amino acids. Germline V lookup: CDR1 SGHRS, CDR2 YFSETQ. The CDR3 is CASSVTGDYGYTF. In DNA form, the CDR3 reads TGCGCCAGCAGCGTGACAGGAGACTATGGCTACACCTTC.

The V gene is TRBV9, the J gene TRBJ1-4; 8 bases are a match to TRBD1. The germline V gene has CDR1 SGDLS and CDR2 YYNGEE. The length of the CDR3 is 15 residues. The junction had 4 bases not matched to a gene; V was cut back by 0 bases and J by 6 bases. CDR3 DNA: TGTGCCAGCAGCGTAGAGGGGACAGGATATGAAAAACTGTTTTTT. The encoded protein is CASSVEGTGYEKLFF.

This clonotype was counted between two and nine times. This chain connects TRBV20-1 to TRBJ2-5, with TRBD1 matching over 8 bases. Germline V lookup: CDR1 DFQATT, CDR2 SNEGSKA (reference sequence). The CDR3 length is 14 residues. V was pared by 3 bases and J by 3 bases, with 6 bases of the junction left unmatched. The CDR3 loop is CSASPDRAEETQYF. Written as DNA, the CDR3 is TGCAGTGCTAGTCCGGACAGGGCCGAAGAGACCCAGTACTTC.

The rearrangement joins TRBV27 to TRBJ1-1; D is unresolved. V was cut by 2 bases and J by 2 bases, with 6 bases left in between. The CDR3 totals 13 residues. CDR1 MNHEY and CDR2 SMNVEV come from the germline V gene (reference sequence). CDR3 DNA sequence: TGTGCCAGCAGTTTACAATTTAACACTGAAGCTTTCTTT. As protein: CASSLQFNTEAFF.

This clonotype appeared a few times. This sequence joins TRBV18 and TRBJ2-7; 8 nucleotides agree with TRBD2. Germline assignment: CDR1 KGHSH and CDR2 LQKENI. The CDR3 extends over 17 amino acids. V lost 1 base and J lost 2; bases outside the gene matches: 10. Here the CDR3 reads CASSPRSSGLGAYEQYF. The DNA for the CDR3 is TGTGCCAGCTCACCACGCTCTAGCGGGCTAGGAGCCTACGAGCAGTACTTC.

The V and J genes are TRBV5-6 and TRBJ2-3; D is unclear. This CDR3 has 16 residues. Trimming shortened V by 0 bases and J by 2 bases, and 13 bases separated the two germline ends. Germline V lookup: CDR1 SGHDT, CDR2 YYEEEE. CDR3 in amino acids: CASSLGSGVDTDTQYF. The CDR3 DNA sequence: TGTGCCAGCAGCTTGGGAAGTGGAGTGGACACAGATACGCAGTATTTT.

This chain connects TRBV5-1 to TRBJ2-3; D gene uncertain. Per germline, CDR1 SGHRS and CDR2 YFSETQ. The CDR3 is 15 amino acids. V lost 1 base and J 0 bases, leaving 9 bases between the germline ends. The CDR3 DNA follows: TGCGCCAGCAGCTTGCACAGCCCTAGCACAGATACGCAGTATTTT. This codes for CASSLHSPSTDTQYF. Variable domain in full (rest from reference TRBV5-1 and TRBJ2-3): KAGVTQTPRYLIKTRGQQVTLSCSPISGHRSVSWYQQTPGQGLQFLFEYFSETQRNKGNFPGRFSGRQFSNSRSEMNVSTLELGDSALYLCASSLHSPSTDTQYFGPGTRLTVL.